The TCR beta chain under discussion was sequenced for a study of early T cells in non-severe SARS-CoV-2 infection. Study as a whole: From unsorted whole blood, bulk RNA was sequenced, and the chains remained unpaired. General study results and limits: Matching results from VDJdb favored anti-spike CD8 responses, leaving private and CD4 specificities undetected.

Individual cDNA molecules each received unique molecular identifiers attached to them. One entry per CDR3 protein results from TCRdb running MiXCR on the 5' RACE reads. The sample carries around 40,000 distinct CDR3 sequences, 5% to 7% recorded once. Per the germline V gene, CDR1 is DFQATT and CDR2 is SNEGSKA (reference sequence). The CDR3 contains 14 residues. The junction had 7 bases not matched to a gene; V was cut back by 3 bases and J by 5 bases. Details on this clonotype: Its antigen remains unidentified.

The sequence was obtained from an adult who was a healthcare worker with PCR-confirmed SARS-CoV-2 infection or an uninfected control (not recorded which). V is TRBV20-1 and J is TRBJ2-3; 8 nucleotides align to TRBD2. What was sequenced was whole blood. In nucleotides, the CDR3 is TGCAGTGCTAGCCAAGCGGGAGAATTAGATACGCAGTATTTT. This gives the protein CSASQAGELDTQYF.